The present TCR beta chain was sequenced within a study of blood T cell repertoires in COVID-19. Study details: The United States, Italy and Spain were the sources of the acute and convalescent COVID-19 samples. T cells, B-cell-depleted T cells, or PBMCs supplied cDNA or gDNA.

How the authors handled the data: It was from reference gene primer amplification that nucleated cell counts were estimated. Here immunoSEQ multiplex PCR was the method, and the copy in TCRdb shows in-frame clones only, minus some. V and J calls plus clone size are reproduced from that table; the DNA served to infer D and trimming. The sample carries around 160,000 clones, about nine tenths recorded once. The CDR3 has 15 amino acids. CDR1 is LNHNV, CDR2 YYDKDF, per germline (reference sequence). V was trimmed by 1 base and J by 3 bases, leaving 11 bases between them. The J gene is TRBJ2-3, the V gene TRBV15; a weak D match, TRBD2 (5 bases). The sample consisted of peripheral blood. The clonotype comes from a human donor in a cohort sampled during active COVID-19. The CDR3 DNA reads as TGTGCCACCAGCAGAGCCGGCCCGGGGACAGATACGCAGTATTTT. It is translated as CATSRAGPGTDTQYF.